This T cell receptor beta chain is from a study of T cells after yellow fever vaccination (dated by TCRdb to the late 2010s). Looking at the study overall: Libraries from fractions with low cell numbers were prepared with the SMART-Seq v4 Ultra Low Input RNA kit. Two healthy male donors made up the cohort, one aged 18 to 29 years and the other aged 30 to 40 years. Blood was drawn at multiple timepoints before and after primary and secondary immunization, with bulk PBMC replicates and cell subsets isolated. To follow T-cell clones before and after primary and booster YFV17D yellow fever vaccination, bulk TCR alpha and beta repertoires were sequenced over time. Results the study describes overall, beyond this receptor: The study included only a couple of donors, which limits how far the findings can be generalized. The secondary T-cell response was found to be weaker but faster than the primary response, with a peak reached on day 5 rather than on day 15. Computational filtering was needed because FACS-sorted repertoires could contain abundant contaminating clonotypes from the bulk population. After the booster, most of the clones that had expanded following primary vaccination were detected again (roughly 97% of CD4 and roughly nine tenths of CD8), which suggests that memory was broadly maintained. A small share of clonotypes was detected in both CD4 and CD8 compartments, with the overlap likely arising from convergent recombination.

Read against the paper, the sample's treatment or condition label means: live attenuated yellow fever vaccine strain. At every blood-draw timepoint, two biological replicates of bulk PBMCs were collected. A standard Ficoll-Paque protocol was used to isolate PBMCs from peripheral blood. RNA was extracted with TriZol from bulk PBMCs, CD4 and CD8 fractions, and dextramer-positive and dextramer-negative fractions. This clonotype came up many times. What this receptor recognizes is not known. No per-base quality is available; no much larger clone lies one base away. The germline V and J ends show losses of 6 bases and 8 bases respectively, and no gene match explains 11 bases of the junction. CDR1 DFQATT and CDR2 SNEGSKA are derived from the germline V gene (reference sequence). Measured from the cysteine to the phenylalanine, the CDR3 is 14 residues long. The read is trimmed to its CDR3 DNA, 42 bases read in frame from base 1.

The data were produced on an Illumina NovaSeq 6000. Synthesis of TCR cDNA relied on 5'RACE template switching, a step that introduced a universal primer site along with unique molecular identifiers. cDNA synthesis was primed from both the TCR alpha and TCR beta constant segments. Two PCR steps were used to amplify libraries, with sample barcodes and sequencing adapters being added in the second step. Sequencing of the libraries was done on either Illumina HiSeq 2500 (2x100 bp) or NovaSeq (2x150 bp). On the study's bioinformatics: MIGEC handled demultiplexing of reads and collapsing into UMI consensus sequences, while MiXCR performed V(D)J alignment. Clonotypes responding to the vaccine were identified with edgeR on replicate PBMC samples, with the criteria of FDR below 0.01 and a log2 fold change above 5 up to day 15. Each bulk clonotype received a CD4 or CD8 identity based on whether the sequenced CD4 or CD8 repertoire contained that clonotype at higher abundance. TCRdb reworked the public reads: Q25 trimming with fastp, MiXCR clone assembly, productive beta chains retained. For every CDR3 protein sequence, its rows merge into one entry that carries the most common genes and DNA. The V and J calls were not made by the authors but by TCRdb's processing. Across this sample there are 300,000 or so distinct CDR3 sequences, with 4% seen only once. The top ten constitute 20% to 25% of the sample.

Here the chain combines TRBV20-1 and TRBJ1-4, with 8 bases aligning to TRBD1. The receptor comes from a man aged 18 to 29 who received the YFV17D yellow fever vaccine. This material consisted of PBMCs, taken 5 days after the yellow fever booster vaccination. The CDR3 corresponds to CSAHPGTGSEKLFF. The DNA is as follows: TGCAGTGCCCACCCCGGGACAGGTTCCGAAAAACTGTTTTTT.